This T cell receptor (beta chain) appears in the sequencing data of a study of blood T cell repertoires in COVID-19. About the research overall: Nucleic acid was either cDNA or gDNA, and it came from T cells, B-cell-depleted T cells, or PBMCs.

Per the authors' pipeline: Nucleated cell counts were estimated from reference gene primer amplification. Sequenced by immunoSEQ multiplex PCR; TCRdb stores in-frame clones only, minus some. V and J calls and clone size are those listed in that table; D and trimming were worked out from the DNA. The sample lists roughly 180,000 clones, roughly 83% seen once, with 7% in the top ten. CDR3 length equals 14 residues. CDR1 is MNHEY, CDR2 SVGAGI, per germline. The V end was cut by 7 bases, the J end by 4 bases, with 17 bases between. Material: peripheral blood. The sequence derives from a woman aged 35 to 49 with COVID-19, enrolled during active disease. The chain recombines TRBV6-5 with TRBJ2-7; D might be TRBD1 (6 bases). CDR3 sequence (DNA): TGTGCCAGCAATTTACAGGGAATCTCTTACGAGCAGTACTTC. It translates to CASNLQGISYEQYF.